One sample yielded the 11 T cell receptor beta chains listed below, sequenced in a study of CD8 T cells in Susac syndrome. Roughly 0.45 to 1 ug RNA was reverse transcribed with random hexamers. Each CDR3 protein gets one entry after TCRdb re-called the immunoSEQ multiplex PCR reads with MiXCR. The repertoire holds about 47,000 distinct CDR3 sequences, with about 91% as singletons. The specimen sequenced was CD8+ T cells from PBMCs. The receptors stem from a human donor in good health.

The V and J genes are TRBV6-2 or TRBV6-3 and TRBJ2-2; perhaps TRBD1 as D (5 bases). Germline CDR1 and CDR2: MNHEY and SVGEGT. V dropped 2 bases and J dropped 4 bases, with 5 bases sitting between them. This CDR3 comprises 13 residues. CDR3 in DNA: TGTGCCAGCAGTTACGACAGCACCGGGGAGCTGTTTTTT. Its protein is CASSYDSTGELFF.

J is TRBJ1-5 and V is TRBV19; 9 nucleotides align to TRBD1. With V trimmed by 7 bases and J by 0 bases, 13 bases remained unmatched. Germline CDR1 reads LNHDA; CDR2 reads SQIVND (reference sequence). This CDR3 region has 18 residues. CDR3 bases: TGTGCCAGTATCGACTCTGGACAGGGGTCTTATAGCAATCAGCCCCAGCATTTT. This encodes CASIDSGQGSYSNQPQHF. The variable domain in full, with the rest retrieved from reference TRBV19 and TRBJ1-5, is DGGITQSPKYLFRKEGQNVTLSCEQNLNHDAMYWYRQDPGQGLRLIYYSQIVNDFQKGDIAEGYSVSREKKESFPLTVTSAQKNPTAFYLCASIDSGQGSYSNQPQHFGDGTRLSIL.

J is TRBJ1-5 and V is TRBV6-1, with D possibly being TRBD1 (6 bases). The germline gives CDR1 MNHNS, CDR2 SASEGT. The CDR3 runs 15 residues. CDR3 coding DNA: TGTGCTTCTGGAGGGGGGTTGGCTCGGGATCAGCCCCAGCATTTT. Its translation is CASGGGLARDQPQHF.

The rearrangement uses TRBV2 and TRBJ2-1, with 14 positions matching TRBD2. CDR1 and CDR2 from the germline V gene are SNHLY and FYNNEI. The CDR3 extends over 17 amino acids. V lost 10 bases to trimming and J lost 7 bases; unmatched junction nucleotides: 15. The CDR3 nucleotides are TGTGCCATCACCCGGGGGGGGACTAGCGGGAGTGGAAATGAGCAGTTCTTC. Encoded protein: CAITRGGTSGSGNEQFF.

V is TRBV12-3 or TRBV12-4 and J is TRBJ1-3; D is unresolved. The CDR3 spans 14 residues. V gave up 8 bases and J gave up 4 bases, with 15 bases separating them. CDR3 in DNA: TGTGCCAGCGTAAGGTCCGGGTACGGAAACACCATATATTTT. Translation: CASVRSGYGNTIYF.

The chain employs TRBV24-1 and TRBJ2-1, with D possibly being TRBD1 (6 bases). Looked up from germline, CDR1 is KGHDR and CDR2 is SFDVKD. The CDR3 is made up of 14 amino acids. Trimming cost V 4 bases and J 7 bases, with 13 bases left between them. The CDR3 region has the DNA TGTGCCACCAGTGACCCGGGACACCAAAATGAGCAGTTCTTC. Translated: CATSDPGHQNEQFF.

The gene calls are TRBV20-1 and TRBJ2-3; the D is unclear. Trimming took 0 bases from V and 3 from J, leaving 10 bases between them. The CDR3 contains 14 residues. Looked up from germline, CDR1 is DFQATT and CDR2 is SNEGSKA (reference sequence). CDR3 nucleotide sequence: TGCAGTGCTAGAGACCCTGGGCGGACAGATACGCAGTATTTT. This gives the protein CSARDPGRTDTQYF.

The chain links TRBV5-1 to TRBJ2-7; 10 bases match TRBD1. The germline V gene encodes CDR1 SGHRS and CDR2 YFSETQ. V trimming: 2 bases; J trimming: 5 bases; junction bases outside the gene matches: 4. The CDR3 length is 14 residues. In nucleotides, the CDR3 is TGCGCCAGCAGCTTCCGGGACAGGGGAGACGAGCAGTACTTC. It specifies CASSFRDRGDEQYF. The full variable domain, with the rest looked up from reference TRBV5-1 and TRBJ2-7, is KAGVTQTPRYLIKTRGQQVTLSCSPISGHRSVSWYQQTPGQGLQFLFEYFSETQRNKGNFPGRFSGRQFSNSRSEMNVSTLELGDSALYLCASSFRDRGDEQYFGPGTRLTVT.

The gene calls are TRBV7-9 and TRBJ2-1, with 8 positions matching TRBD2. This CDR3 spans 19 amino acids. Trimming took 0 bases from V and 2 from J; bases not matched to a gene: 12. The germline V gene encodes CDR1 SEHNR and CDR2 FQNEAQ (reference sequence). The CDR3, as DNA: TGTGCCAGCAGCTTAGCCCCAGGGAGCGGGAGTAAGCCCTACAATGAGCAGTTCTTC. Its translation: CASSLAPGSGSKPYNEQFF.

The gene calls are TRBV5-1 and TRBJ1-5; D gene ambiguous. Trimming shortened V by 5 bases and J by 5 bases, and 2 bases separated the two germline ends. Germline CDR1 is SGHRS and CDR2 is YFSETQ. This CDR3 contains 10 residues. In nucleotides, the CDR3 is TGCGCCAGCAGTCATCAGCCCCAGCATTTT. Protein sequence: CASSHQPQHF.

The chain couples TRBV7-9 to TRBJ2-7, with D hard to call. The germline CDR1 and CDR2 sequences are SEHNR and FQNEAQ (reference sequence). Trimming shortened V by 7 bases and J by 5 bases, and 15 bases separated the two germline ends. The CDR3 contains 13 residues. The CDR3 loop is CASTWSERDEQYF. In DNA form, the CDR3 reads TGTGCCAGCACCTGGTCGGAAAGGGACGAGCAGTACTTC.